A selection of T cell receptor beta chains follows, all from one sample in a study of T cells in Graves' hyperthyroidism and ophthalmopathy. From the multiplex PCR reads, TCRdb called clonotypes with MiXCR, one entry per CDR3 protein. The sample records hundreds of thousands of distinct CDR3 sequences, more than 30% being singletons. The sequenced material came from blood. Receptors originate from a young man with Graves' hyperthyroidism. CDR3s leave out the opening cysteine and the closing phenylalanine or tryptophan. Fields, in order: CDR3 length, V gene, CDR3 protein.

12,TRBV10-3,AISAGDPNTEAF
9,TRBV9,ASSGGSEAF
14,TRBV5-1,ASSLDGTGGNYGYT
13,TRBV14,ASSRGLRSAAEAF
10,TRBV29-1,SVTYSGTEAF
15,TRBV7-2,ASSHLAYRAMNTEAF
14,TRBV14,ASSQDYSPPGNTIY
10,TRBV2,ASSEDLWVAF
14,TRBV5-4,ASSPNDRVETGELF
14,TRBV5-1,ASSLSGQLSSYEQY
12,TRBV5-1,ASSLEIGGEKLF
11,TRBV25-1,ASSDRNNYGYT
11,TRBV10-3,ATGQGINQPQH
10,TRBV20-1,SALQGMSTEA
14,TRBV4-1,ASSQERGSYNSPLH
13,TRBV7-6,ASSLGAHSDYEQY
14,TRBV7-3,ASSLKAGGPPGELF
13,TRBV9,ASSLRTERGYGYT
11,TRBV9,ASSVTLDSEAF
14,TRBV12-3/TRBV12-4,ASSSPHGTYNSPLH
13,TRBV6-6,ASIKSRGAIPEAF
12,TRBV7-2,ASSRGGQTTEAF
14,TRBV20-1,SARDLDAGPNPGAF
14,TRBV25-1,ASSEGKGDSGSPLH